These 32 T cell receptor beta chains were sequenced from one sample in a study of cytomegalovirus exposure and HLA in healthy donors. The PCR used 60 Vbeta and 13 Jbeta primers. Profiling relied on immunoSEQ multiplex PCR, and the TCRdb table lists in-frame clones only, not all of them. This table has 200,000 or so clones, approximately 83% appearing once. The sequenced sample was PBMCs. Source of these receptors: a boy aged 2 to 10 in good health and CMV-seronegative.

This chain connects TRBV6-1 to TRBJ2-7, with D possibly being TRBD1 (6 bases). V was pared by 4 bases and J by 3 bases, with 19 bases between. The CDR3 extends over 16 amino acids. In germline, CDR1 is MNHNS, CDR2 SASEGT. Here the CDR3 DNA reads TGTGCCAGCAGTGGGGGGACATTGGAACTTCACTACGAGCAGTACTTC. It specifies CASSGGTLELHYEQYF.

The chain couples TRBV6-6 to TRBJ2-3; D might be TRBD2 (7 bases). This CDR3 has 14 residues. Germline V CDR1 and CDR2: MNHNY, SVGAGI (reference sequence). This chain's CDR3 is CAAAGAISTDTQYF. The CDR3 DNA sequence: TGTGCGGCCGCGGGGGCCATAAGCACAGATACGCAGTATTTT.

V and J are TRBV18 and TRBJ2-4; D is undetermined. Trimming left V 2 bases short and J 2 bases short, with 10 bases between. The germline CDR1 and CDR2 sequences are KGHSH and LQKENI. This CDR3 is built from 15 residues. The CDR3 bases are TGTGCCAGCTCACCAGCGGAGACCCCCAAAAACATTCAGTACTTC. The encoded protein is CASSPAETPKNIQYF.

The chain uses TRBV28 and TRBJ2-7, with 9 bases that match TRBD1. The CDR3 extends over 15 amino acids. The ends lost 5 bases at V and 5 bases at J; junction bases unmatched: 10. CDR1 MDHEN and CDR2 SYDVKM come from the germline V gene. CDR3 DNA: TGTGCCAGCAGTCCTCCGGACAGGGGCGGGAACGAGCAGTACTTC. This translates into CASSPPDRGGNEQYF. The full variable domain, rest sourced from reference TRBV28 and TRBJ2-7, is DVKVTQSSRYLVKRTGEKVFLECVQDMDHENMFWYRQDPGLGLRLIYFSYDVKMKEKGDIPEGYSVSREKKERFSLILESASTNQTSMYLCASSPPDRGGNEQYFGPGTRLTVT.

This rearrangement joins TRBV4-1 to TRBJ2-7; 7 bases agree with TRBD2. CDR1 and CDR2 (germline): MGHRA, YSYEKL. Trimming cost V 0 bases and J 7 bases; bases outside gene matches: 12. CDR3 length equals 16 residues. In DNA form, the CDR3 reads TGCGCCAGCAGCCAAGAACTGTCCGCGGGAGTAGGGGAGCAGTACTTC. Translation gives CASSQELSAGVGEQYF.

This clone has just a few counts. V gene TRBV2 combines with J gene TRBJ2-7, with D unresolved. Trimming cost V 0 bases and J 3 bases, with 9 bases left between them. Germline CDR1 SNHLY, CDR2 FYNNEI. This CDR3 has 14 residues. The CDR3 here is CASSEAAANYEQYF. The CDR3 nucleotides are TGTGCCAGCAGTGAAGCGGCCGCCAACTACGAGCAGTACTTC.

The rearrangement links TRBV13 to TRBJ2-3; 15 bases are shared with TRBD2. Trimming at V came to 5 bases and at J to 11 bases, leaving 14 bases not matched to a gene. The V gene's germline CDR1 is PRHDT and CDR2 FYEKMQ (reference sequence). The CDR3 consists of 17 residues. The CDR3 sequence: CASSPPRGTSGGRGQYF. The CDR3 coding sequence is TGTGCCAGCAGCCCGCCGCGGGGGACTAGCGGGGGGAGGGGGCAGTATTTT.

This chain uses TRBV30 with TRBJ2-3, with D perhaps TRBD1 (5 bases). CDR1 and CDR2 (germline): GTSNPN, SVGIG (reference sequence). The CDR3 covers 14 residues. V lost 1 base to trimming and J lost 0 bases, with 8 bases between them. Here the CDR3 reads CAWSGQLSTDTQYF. CDR3 DNA sequence: TGTGCCTGGAGTGGACAGCTCAGCACAGATACGCAGTATTTT.

The rearrangement uses TRBV6-5 and TRBJ1-3, with TRBD1 matching 11 bases. The germline V gene encodes CDR1 MNHEY and CDR2 SVGAGI. This CDR3 is built from 14 residues. Trimming took 6 bases from V and 4 from J; bases not matched to a gene: 2. CDR3 sequence reads: CASRGQGAGNTIYF. Here the CDR3 DNA reads TGTGCCAGCAGAGGACAGGGGGCGGGAAACACCATATATTTT.

This clone was observed a single time. V and J are TRBV25-1 and TRBJ1-3; D gene ambiguous. The CDR3 length is 13 residues. Trimming shortened V by 7 bases and J by 0 bases, and 7 bases separated the two germline ends. From germline, CDR1 is MGHDK and CDR2 SYGVNS. This CDR3 is CASMGRSGNTIYF. DNA for the CDR3: TGTGCCAGCATGGGCCGCTCTGGAAACACCATATATTTT.

This chain links TRBV4-1 with TRBJ2-3; D call uncertain. This CDR3 is built from 12 residues. Looked up from germline, CDR1 is MGHRA and CDR2 is YSYEKL. Deletions cut 0 bases from V and 8 bases from J, with 6 bases between. The CDR3 coding sequence is TGCGCCAGCAGCCAAGATGACTTTACGCAGTATTTT. Protein sequence: CASSQDDFTQYF.

CDR3 sequence: CASSRNWGEDGYTF. The DNA for the CDR3 is TGTGCCAGTAGTAGGAATTGGGGGGAGGATGGCTACACCTTC. The chain combines TRBV19 with TRBJ1-2; the D gene is possibly TRBD1 (5 bases). The CDR3 consists of 14 residues. Trimming pared 4 bases from V and 6 bases from J, leaving 15 bases between. Germline V gene sequence: CDR1 LNHDA, CDR2 SQIVND (reference sequence).

This CDR3 is CASSRGGGGTGELFF. Written as DNA, the CDR3 is TGCGCCAGCAGCCGCGGCGGAGGCGGCACCGGGGAGCTGTTTTTT. The chain couples TRBV10-2 to TRBJ2-2, with a tentative D call TRBD2 (5 bases). This CDR3 comprises 15 residues. V was cut by 6 bases and J by 4 bases, with 15 bases left in between. Germline CDR1 WSHSY, CDR2 SAAADI.

The gene calls are TRBV4-1 and TRBJ1-2; D is undetermined. The germline V gene has CDR1 MGHRA and CDR2 YSYEKL. Trimming removed 1 base at V and 4 bases at J, with 13 bases between. This CDR3 is built from 15 residues. Here the CDR3 reads CASSQVKGLSYGYTF. DNA for the CDR3: TGCGCCAGCAGCCAAGTGAAAGGACTTTCCTATGGCTACACCTTC.

The genes are TRBV7-2 and TRBJ1-1, with D unclear. The CDR3 contains 12 residues. The germline V and J ends were trimmed by 3 bases and 0 bases, with 2 bases remaining between them. CDR1 is SGHTA and CDR2 is FQGNSA in the germline V gene. The chain's CDR3 is CASSFMNTEAFF. The CDR3 nucleotides are TGTGCCAGCAGCTTCATGAACACTGAAGCTTTCTTT. Full variable domain (rest looked up from reference TRBV7-2 and TRBJ1-1): GAGVSQSPSNKVTEKGKDVELRCDPISGHTALYWYRQSLGQGLEFLIYFQGNSAPDKSGLPSDRFSAERTGGSVSTLTIQRTQQEDSAVYLCASSFMNTEAFFGQGTRLTVV.

The gene calls are TRBV4-1 and TRBJ2-1; D might be TRBD1 (6 bases). V was cut by 4 bases and J by 5 bases, with 30 bases left in between. This CDR3 is 20 amino acids long. Looked up from germline, CDR1 is MGHRA and CDR2 is YSYEKL. CDR3 residues: CASSRDIRGGDLGRNNEQFF. CDR3 bases: TGCGCCAGCAGCCGGGACATAAGGGGTGGCGATTTAGGAAGGAACAATGAGCAGTTCTTC.

The count of this clone is one. V is TRBV5-1 and J is TRBJ2-5; a weak D match, TRBD1 (6 bases). Germline values: CDR1 SGHRS, CDR2 YFSETQ. This CDR3 has 15 residues. The V gene lost 6 bases and the J gene lost 0 bases, with 15 bases spanning the gap. This chain's CDR3 is CASTPDRTYQETQYF. DNA of the CDR3: TGCGCCAGCACCCCGGACAGAACGTACCAAGAGACCCAGTACTTC.

The chain couples TRBV6-1 to TRBJ2-7; TRBD1 aligns across 7 bases. The CDR3 covers 12 residues. V was pared by 6 bases and J by 6 bases, with 5 bases of the junction left unmatched. Germline V gives CDR1 MNHNS, CDR2 SASEGT. CDR3 residues: CASSTTGIEQYF. DNA of the CDR3: TGTGCCAGCAGCACGACAGGGATCGAGCAGTACTTC.

The chain joins TRBV29-1 to TRBJ2-3; D remains ambiguous. The V gene's germline CDR1 is SQVTM and CDR2 ANQGSEA. There are 11 residues in the CDR3. Deletions cut 6 bases from V and 0 bases from J, with 4 bases between. The CDR3 loop reads CSVESTDTQYF. The CDR3 region has the DNA TGCAGCGTAGAGAGCACAGATACGCAGTATTTT.

The gene calls are TRBV21-1 and TRBJ1-5. TRBV21-1 has pseudogene status. This CDR3 has 19 residues. The CDR3 nucleotides read TGTGCCAGCAGCAAATTTGGTGAATCGAGTAAGTCCTTCAATCAGCCCCAGCATTTT. The encoded protein is CASSKFGESSKSFNQPQHF.

The V call is TRBV5-4, the J call TRBJ2-3; 13 bases agree with TRBD2. This CDR3 spans 17 amino acids. The trim removed 4 bases at V and 9 bases at J, leaving 14 bases unmatched. Germline V lookup: CDR1 SGHNT, CDR2 YYREEE (reference sequence). The CDR3 is CASSPTSGRALGETQYF. The CDR3 DNA reads TGTGCCAGCAGCCCTACTAGCGGGAGGGCCCTCGGGGAAACGCAGTATTTT.

The chain is built from TRBV29-1 and TRBJ2-3; no reliable D call. Germline V gives CDR1 SQVTM, CDR2 ANQGSEA. The CDR3 contains 8 residues. Trimming pared 6 bases from V and 15 bases from J, leaving 10 bases between. CDR3 loop: CSVVPGYF. DNA for the CDR3: TGCAGCGTGGTCCCCGGTTATTTT.

A few counts support this clone. V and J are TRBV5-4 and TRBJ2-1, with 9 bases matching TRBD2. This CDR3 region has 15 residues. The junction had 7 bases not matched to a gene; V was cut back by 5 bases and J by 4 bases. The germline CDR1 and CDR2 sequences are SGHNT and YYREEE (reference sequence). CDR3: CASSTGTSSYNEQFF. The CDR3 DNA sequence: TGTGCCAGCAGTACCGGGACTAGCAGTTACAATGAGCAGTTCTTC.

This clone was detected only a few times. The chain is built from TRBV6-1 and TRBJ1-1; TRBD1 matches 12 bases. Losses at the gene ends were 9 bases for V and 5 bases for J; bases not matched to a gene: 10. CDR1 and CDR2 from the germline V gene are MNHNS and SASEGT. CDR3 size: 15 residues. This chain's CDR3 is CASQGQGANRTEAFF. The CDR3 DNA sequence: TGTGCCAGTCAGGGACAGGGGGCGAATCGGACTGAAGCTTTCTTT.

The chain is built from TRBV4-2 and TRBJ1-1; perhaps TRBD1 as D (6 bases). The V and J ends lost 0 bases and 0 bases respectively, with 17 bases between them. The germline CDR1 and CDR2 sequences are LGHNA and YNFKEQ. This CDR3 has 18 residues. The CDR3 protein is CASSQDSMSDSMNTEAFF. The CDR3 region has the DNA TGTGCCAGCAGCCAAGATAGTATGTCGGACAGTATGAACACTGAAGCTTTCTTT.

J is TRBJ1-5 and V is TRBV18; 10 bases agree with TRBD1. This CDR3 has 15 amino acids. Germline V CDR1 and CDR2: KGHSH, LQKENI. J lost 7 bases, V lost 0 bases, and 3 bases had no gene match. This chain's CDR3 is CASSPPTGGGQPQHF. The CDR3, as DNA: TGTGCCAGCTCACCACCGACAGGGGGCGGGCAGCCCCAGCATTTT. The complete variable domain, with remaining parts taken from reference TRBV18 and TRBJ1-5, reads NAGVMQNPRHLVRRRGQEARLRCSPMKGHSHVYWYRQLPEEGLKFMVYLQKENIIDESGMPKERFSAEFPKEGPSILRIQQVVRGDSAAYFCASSPPTGGGQPQHFGDGTRLSIL.

This clone showed up just a few times. The chain has TRBV6-1 and TRBJ1-2, with a tentative D call TRBD1 (6 bases). The germline CDR1 and CDR2 sequences are MNHNS and SASEGT. V lost 1 base and J 4 bases, leaving 10 bases between the germline ends. The CDR3 runs 14 residues. CDR3 residues: CASSEERTAYGYTF. The CDR3 bases are TGTGCCAGCAGTGAAGAAAGGACAGCCTATGGCTACACCTTC.

This clone was counted a single time. The rearrangement joins TRBV10-1 to TRBJ2-5; 11 positions match TRBD1. CDR1 is WNHNN and CDR2 is SYGVQD in the germline V gene (reference sequence). The CDR3 is 17 residues long. The V segment lost 2 bases and the J segment 9 bases; nucleotides outside the gene matches: 14. The CDR3 sequence is CASSEGIEGTGGSAQYF. The CDR3 DNA reads TGCGCCAGCAGTGAGGGAATTGAAGGGACAGGGGGATCGGCCCAGTACTTC.

The V and J genes are TRBV6-5 and TRBJ1-5; D is perhaps TRBD1 (5 bases). Germline CDR1 and CDR2: MNHEY and SVGAGI. The CDR3 is made up of 14 amino acids. Trimming took 5 bases from V and 4 from J, leaving 12 bases between them. The chain's CDR3 is CASSPAAGNQPQHF. For the CDR3, the DNA is TGTGCCAGCAGTCCTGCTGCAGGGAATCAGCCCCAGCATTTT.

The chain uses TRBV19 and TRBJ2-1, with TRBD2 as a possible D gene (5 bases). This CDR3 contains 15 residues. The V end lost 3 bases, the J end lost 7 bases, and 16 bases lay between the germline ends. Germline values: CDR1 LNHDA, CDR2 SQIVND (reference sequence). For the CDR3, the DNA is TGTGCCAGTAGTATGGGAGCGGAAGCAAGGAATGAGCAGTTCTTC. It yields the protein CASSMGAEARNEQFF.

The rearrangement uses TRBV5-4 and TRBJ1-3; no firm D call. The CDR3 is 15 residues long. Germline V CDR1 and CDR2: SGHNT, YYREEE (reference sequence). The ends were cut back, 1 base at V and 2 bases at J, with 10 bases in the middle. The CDR3 loop is CASSLNAGTGNTIYF. CDR3 coding DNA: TGTGCCAGCAGCTTGAATGCGGGGACTGGAAACACCATATATTTT.

The chain carries TRBV4-2 and TRBJ1-4; D unclear. The germline V gene has CDR1 LGHNA and CDR2 YNFKEQ. The CDR3 contains 11 residues. Trimming took off 4 bases at V and 8 bases at J, with 5 bases between the two ends. CDR3 amino acids: CASSLSEKLFF. Written as DNA, the CDR3 is TGTGCCAGCAGCCTGAGCGAAAAACTGTTTTTT.